These 20 T cell receptor beta chains were sequenced from one sample in a study of blood T cell repertoires in COVID-19 (dated by TCRdb to about 2020). The library was produced with the immunoSEQ multiplex PCR assay. The table comes from immuneACCESS by way of TCRdb, which keeps in-frame sequences with V and J called. Part of the clones is missing from these tables; in studies checked, under half for an unresolved V gene and the rest for unknown reasons. The table for this sample lists about 290,000 clones; about nine tenths of them were counted only once. The ten largest clones take up about 1.7% of the sample. Sequencing was done on a sample of PBMCs or T cells enriched from blood (not recorded which). These receptors all stem from a woman aged 40 to 50 who had recovered from COVID-19.

Comments on this clone: The same CDR3 is also encoded by other DNA sequences in this sample. The chain combines TRBV7-9 with TRBJ2-3; maybe TRBD2 (6 bases). The CDR3 runs 13 residues. V dropped 1 base and J dropped 4 bases, with 6 bases sitting between them. CDR1 SEHNR and CDR2 FQNEAQ come from the germline V gene (reference sequence). The CDR3 coding sequence is TGTGCCAGCAGCTTAGGGGGGGCAGATACGCAGTATTTT. This encodes CASSLGGADTQYF.

The chain uses TRBV5-1 and TRBJ1-2, with a tentative D call TRBD1 (5 bases). The CDR3 runs 16 residues. Germline V gene lookup returns CDR1 SGHRS and CDR2 YFSETQ. V was trimmed by 4 bases and J by 7 bases, leaving 23 bases between them. The CDR3 sequence is CASSAGHRTAPGGYTF. The CDR3 region has the DNA TGCGCCAGCAGCGCCGGACATCGGACGGCCCCTGGTGGCTACACCTTC. Supplemented by reference TRBV5-1 and TRBJ1-2, the full variable domain reads KAGVTQTPRYLIKTRGQQVTLSCSPISGHRSVSWYQQTPGQGLQFLFEYFSETQRNKGNFPGRFSGRQFSNSRSEMNVSTLELGDSALYLCASSAGHRTAPGGYTFGSGTRLTVV.

Turning to this clone: Other nucleotide sequences in the sample specify the same CDR3. This chain uses TRBV5-1 with TRBJ1-2; 8 bases agree with TRBD1. V lost 4 bases, J lost 0 bases, and 5 bases stayed unmatched. Germline CDR1 reads SGHRS; CDR2 reads YFSETQ. The CDR3 loop spans 15 amino acids. The CDR3: CASSPGQGANYGYTF. The CDR3 DNA follows: TGCGCCAGCAGCCCTGGACAGGGAGCTAACTATGGCTACACCTTC.

The CDR3: CATSRGQWNSPLHF. The CDR3 DNA is TGTGCCACCAGCAGGGGACAGTGGAATTCACCCCTCCACTTT. The chain recombines TRBV15 with TRBJ1-6; 7 bases line up with TRBD1. The junction had 3 bases not matched to a gene; V was cut back by 3 bases and J by 7 bases. The CDR3 loop spans 14 amino acids. CDR1 and CDR2 (germline): LNHNV, YYDKDF (reference sequence).

The rearrangement joins TRBV19 to TRBJ1-5; 12 bases align to TRBD1. Germline CDR1 and CDR2: LNHDA and SQIVND (reference sequence). V trimming: 6 bases; J trimming: 7 bases; junction bases outside the gene matches: 4. CDR3 length: 14 amino acids. The chain's CDR3 is CASSGDRGRQPQHF. The CDR3 bases are TGTGCCAGTAGCGGGGACAGGGGGCGACAGCCCCAGCATTTT.

As to this clone: Additional DNA sequences in this sample encode the identical CDR3. The V gene is TRBV18, the J gene TRBJ2-5; no clear D. The CDR3 contains 12 residues. Germline assignment: CDR1 KGHSH and CDR2 LQKENI. With 3 bases removed from V and 2 bases from J, the gap between germline ends came to 4 bases. CDR3 DNA: TGTGCCAGCTCACCGAGGCAAGAGACCCAGTACTTC. Translating it yields CASSPRQETQYF.

The genes are TRBV5-1 and TRBJ2-1; 7 bases align to TRBD2. The V gene end was trimmed by 4 bases and the J gene end by 7 bases; junction bases not matched to a gene: 2. Germline V gene data show CDR1 as SGHRS and CDR2 as YFSETQ. The CDR3 runs 12 residues. CDR3 nucleotide sequence: TGCGCCAGCAGCCAAGCGGGAAATGAGCAGTTCTTC. This encodes CASSQAGNEQFF.

The gene calls are TRBV7-9 and TRBJ2-7; 10 nucleotides agree with TRBD1. Germline V CDR1 and CDR2: SEHNR, FQNEAQ (reference sequence). Trimming at V came to 2 bases and at J to 3 bases, leaving 4 bases not matched to a gene. This CDR3 is built from 15 residues. The CDR3 sequence: CASSLSGQGNYEQYF. In DNA form, the CDR3 reads TGTGCCAGCAGCTTATCGGGACAGGGGAACTACGAGCAGTACTTC.

This clone has only one observation. The rearrangement joins TRBV27 to TRBJ2-1; possible D gene TRBD1, 5 bases. This CDR3 contains 15 residues. CDR1 and CDR2 (germline): MNHEY, SMNVEV (reference sequence). V gave up 6 bases and J gave up 5 bases, with 17 bases separating them. The CDR3 nucleotides read TGTGCCAGCAGCTCCCTTAAAGGGGTTGACAATGAGCAGTTCTTC. It encodes CASSSLKGVDNEQFF.

The chain combines TRBV30 with TRBJ2-1; tentative D call: TRBD2 (5 bases). The CDR3 extends over 15 amino acids. The germline V gene encodes CDR1 GTSNPN and CDR2 SVGIG (reference sequence). The germline V and J ends were trimmed by 1 base and 2 bases, with 12 bases remaining between them. The chain's CDR3 is CAWSERLAPYNEQFF. In DNA, the CDR3 is TGTGCCTGGAGTGAACGTCTAGCACCCTACAATGAGCAGTTCTTC.

The V and J genes are TRBV3-1 (or the pseudogene TRBV3-2) and TRBJ2-6; 8 bases agree with TRBD2. The CDR3 sequence is 16 residues long. Germline V lookup: CDR1 LGHDT, CDR2 YNNKEL (reference sequence). The junction had 5 bases not matched to a gene; V was cut back by 3 bases and J by 4 bases. DNA of the CDR3: TGTGCCAGCAGCCAGAGTCTAGCGGGCGGGGCCAACGTCCTGACTTTC. Amino acid sequence: CASSQSLAGGANVLTF.

The chain recombines TRBV18 with TRBJ2-7; 7 bases map to TRBD2. The CDR3 contains 15 residues. J was trimmed by 3 bases and V by 0 bases; bases with no gene match: 5. Germline lookup yields CDR1 KGHSH and CDR2 LQKENI. In nucleotides, the CDR3 is TGTGCCAGCTCACCACCCGGGGGGAACGTCTACGAGCAGTACTTC. Protein: CASSPPGGNVYEQYF.

This chain uses TRBV4-1 with TRBJ1-6, with D possibly being TRBD1 (6 bases). The CDR3 loop spans 18 amino acids. Trimming took 2 bases from V and 0 from J, leaving 14 bases between them. CDR1 and CDR2 (germline): MGHRA, YSYEKL. CDR3 sequence reads: CASSQSGRGSSYNSPLHF. DNA of the CDR3: TGCGCCAGCAGCCAATCAGGCAGGGGAAGCTCCTATAATTCACCCCTCCACTTT.

The rearrangement joins TRBV11-3 to TRBJ2-1; D may be TRBD2 (6 bases). CDR3 length: 15 amino acids. Trimming removed 5 bases at V and 6 bases at J, with 17 bases between. Germline CDR1 reads SGHNT; CDR2 reads YENEEA. The CDR3 region has the DNA TGTGCCAGCAGCCCCGACGGGAGTGTATCCAATGAGCAGTTCTTC. Translation: CASSPDGSVSNEQFF.

The chain uses TRBV4-1 and TRBJ1-5; a possible D gene is TRBD1 (5 bases). CDR1 is MGHRA, CDR2 YSYEKL, per germline. The CDR3 is 15 amino acids. Deletions cut 0 bases from V and 3 bases from J, with 9 bases between. As DNA, the CDR3 is TGCGCCAGCAGCCAAGACGACAGAGACAATCAGCCCCAGCATTTT. Protein: CASSQDDRDNQPQHF.

The chain carries TRBV7-3 and TRBJ2-1; D is possibly TRBD1 (6 bases). V lost 6 bases, J lost 4 bases, and 16 bases lay in between. Looked up from germline, CDR1 is SGHTA and CDR2 is FQGTGA. This CDR3 is 15 amino acids long. CDR3 region: CASSPDRSMYNEQFF. The CDR3 DNA reads TGTGCCAGCAGTCCCGACAGGTCCATGTACAATGAGCAGTTCTTC. Full variable domain (remainder filled in from reference TRBV7-3 and TRBJ2-1): GAGVSQTPSNKVTEKGKYVELRCDPISGHTALYWYRQSLGQGPEFLIYFQGTGAADDSGLPNDRFFAVRPEGSVSTLKIQRTERGDSAVYLCASSPDRSMYNEQFFGPGTRLTVL.

This chain connects TRBV5-1 to TRBJ2-5, with D uncertain. Trimming stripped 1 base from V and 2 bases from J, with 6 bases between. The CDR3 covers 13 residues. Germline-derived CDR1 and CDR2 are SGHRS and YFSETQ. CDR3 bases: TGCGCCAGCAGCTTGCTACGTCAAGAGACCCAGTACTTC. Residues: CASSLLRQETQYF.

This chain links TRBV20-1 with TRBJ1-1; tentative D call: TRBD1 (6 bases). Germline V CDR1 and CDR2: DFQATT, SNEGSKA (reference sequence). V lost 3 bases to trimming and J lost 11 bases, with 13 bases between them. This CDR3 is 11 amino acids long. DNA of the CDR3: TGCAGTGCTAGTTCAGGGGCAGGGGCTTTCTTT. The encoded protein is CSASSGAGAFF.

The rearrangement links TRBV18 to TRBJ1-1, with no clear D. V lost 3 bases, J lost 8 bases, and 16 bases lay in between. Germline CDR1 KGHSH, CDR2 LQKENI. The CDR3 length is 14 residues. In DNA form, the CDR3 reads TGTGCCAGCTCACCTGGGCATGTGGTGCCGGAAGCTTTCTTT. Protein: CASSPGHVVPEAFF.

V and J are TRBV5-1 and TRBJ2-2; unclear D gene. Germline CDR1 is SGHRS and CDR2 is YFSETQ. Trimming stripped 6 bases from V and 7 bases from J, with 19 bases between. CDR3 size: 15 residues. CDR3 sequence: CASTNTDPRNGELFF. The CDR3 DNA reads as TGCGCCAGCACCAATACCGACCCCAGGAACGGGGAGCTGTTTTTT.